This T cell receptor (beta chain) originates from a study of blood T cells in healthy people across ages. Study summary: About one barcoded beta molecule per two T cells came from capture by template switching. Study-wide findings and caveats: Observed TCR beta diversity per million T cells went down as age went up. This fall followed a roughly linear course with age. For the donors, CMV status was unknown and possibly confounded expanded clonotype changes.

Germline CDR1 SGHRS, CDR2 YFSETQ. There are 18 residues in the CDR3. As to this clonotype: What it binds is unknown. One end of the junction does not line up with germline, which may come from a read error.

A second PCR of 7 to 11 cycles used a sample-barcoded 5' primer and a J-beta primer mix. Every molecule of cDNA carried a tag from a template-switch adaptor with 12 random nucleotides. TCRdb re-analysed the 5' RACE reads in MiXCR, keeping a single row per CDR3 protein. The table includes about 1.7 million distinct CDR3 sequences, under 30% detected once. The chain links TRBV5-1 to TRBJ2-1; TRBD2 agrees at 12 bases. The sequence derives from a woman aged 25 to 45 in good health. The sequenced sample consisted of blood. Here the CDR3 DNA reads TGCGCCAGCAGCTTAACTAGCGGGGGGACCGGAGGGTACAACGAGCAGTTCTTC. Encoded protein: CASSLTSGGTGGYNEQFF.